What follows are 20 T cell receptor beta chains derived from one specimen sequenced in a study of Tregs in tolerant kidney transplant recipients. The assay was immunoSEQ multiplex PCR, and TCRdb's table has in-frame clones only and misses some. The sample includes about 30,000 clones. The sequencing here drew on CD8+ T cells from blood, taken before the transplant. The receptors were gathered from a human donor who received a combined kidney and bone marrow transplant.

A remark on this clone: The observed sequence ends 3 residues before the CDR3 terminus, with the missing tail filled in from the germline J gene. The V call is TRBV19, the J call TRBJ2-7; 7 bases match TRBD2. Per germline, CDR1 LNHDA and CDR2 SQIVND (reference sequence). The CDR3 runs 16 residues. V dropped 4 bases and J dropped 2; count of bases not matched to a gene: 11. The CDR3 reads CASSTPLIAGAYEQYF. The DNA read from the CDR3 is TGTGCCAGTAGTACCCCGCTAATCGCGGGAGCCTACGAG.

With respect to this clone: The CDR3 goes on 3 residues after the read ends, and that part is filled in from the germline J gene. The V and J genes are TRBV19 and TRBJ2-1; D unclear. The CDR3 runs to 14 residues. Looked up from germline, CDR1 is LNHDA and CDR2 is SQIVND (reference sequence). Trimming took off 3 bases at V and 7 bases at J, with 13 bases between the two ends. CDR3 amino acids: CASSIDGLYNEQFF. Incomplete CDR3 DNA: TGTGCCAGTAGTATCGATGGCCTTTATAATGAG.

The DNA read from the CDR3 is TGCAGTGCTAGCCTCAAGATACTAGGGTACAATGAG. Translated, it gives CSASLKILGYNE. The entire CDR3 protein reads CSASLKILGYNEQFF. This chain uses TRBV20-1 with TRBJ2-1, with D perhaps matching TRBD2 (5 bases). The read falls 3 residues short of the CDR3 end, and the missing part is taken from the germline J gene. V was trimmed by 3 bases and J by 4 bases, leaving 16 bases between them. Germline CDR1 DFQATT, CDR2 SNEGSKA (reference sequence). This CDR3 has 15 amino acids.

Details on this clone: The CDR3 end is not reached by the read, which stops 3 residues before it; the germline J gene fills it in. The chain joins TRBV6-9 to TRBJ2-2, with 11 bases lining up with TRBD2. The germline V gene has CDR1 MNHGY and CDR2 SVAAGI. The CDR3 length is 21 residues. V shed 1 base and J 3 bases; nucleotides not matched to a gene: 16. The covered CDR3 bases are TGTGCCAGCAGTTATTACGTACTAGCGGGAGAGCTAAGAGCAGACACCGGGGAG. Protein product: CASSYYVLAGELRADTGE. The CDR3 in full is CASSYYVLAGELRADTGELFF.

With regard to this clone: The read ends 3 residues shy of where the CDR3 ends; the end is completed using the germline J gene. The genes are TRBV13 and TRBJ2-1, with D perhaps matching TRBD2 (6 bases). The length of the CDR3 is 14 residues. Per the germline V gene, CDR1 is PRHDT and CDR2 is FYEKMQ (reference sequence). Trimming removed 3 bases at V and 4 bases at J, with 10 bases between. Partial CDR3 DNA: TGTGCCAGCAGCTTGTTAGCGGAGTACAATGAG. Translation: CASSLLAEYNE. The CDR3 as a whole reads CASSLLAEYNEQFF.

Notes on this clone: The read terminates 3 residues ahead of where the CDR3 ends, so the germline J gene completes it. The chain combines TRBV29-1 with TRBJ2-1; 10 bases are a match to TRBD2. Germline V gives CDR1 SQVTM, CDR2 ANQGSEA. The CDR3 has 16 residues. V shed 8 bases and J 0 bases; nucleotides not matched to a gene: 10. The CDR3 spells CSSRTSGVSSYNEQFF. The sequenced CDR3 bases are TGCAGCTCGCGGACTAGCGGTGTAAGCTCCTACAATGAG.

Regarding this clone: The CDR3 goes on 3 residues after the read ends, and that part is filled in from the germline J gene. This chain connects TRBV5-4 to TRBJ1-4; D is ambiguous. CDR1 and CDR2 (germline): SGHNT, YYREEE (reference sequence). The CDR3 sequence is 15 residues long. V was clipped by 4 bases and J by 3 bases, with 13 bases between them. The covered CDR3 bases are TGTGCCAGCAGCCAACGAGGGTGGGCTAATGAAAAA. Protein product: CASSQRGWANEK. The entire CDR3 protein is CASSQRGWANEKLFF.

Turning to this clone: Read data end 3 residues before the CDR3 end; the end is taken from the germline J gene. The chain couples TRBV6-2 or TRBV6-3 to TRBJ2-3; possible D gene TRBD2, 6 bases. The CDR3 spans 15 residues. V lost 3 bases and J 1 base, leaving 11 bases between the germline ends. The germline V gene has CDR1 MNHEY and CDR2 SVGEGT. CDR3 amino acids: CASSYKEGGTDTQYF. CDR3 DNA (partial): TGTGCCAGCAGTTATAAGGAGGGCGGCACAGATACG.

On this clone: The read gets to within 3 residues of the CDR3 end, and the germline J gene fills in the rest. The chain employs TRBV29-1 and TRBJ2-7, with 8 bases fitting TRBD1. With 7 bases clipped from V and 2 bases from J, the junction kept 28 bases outside the gene matches. The CDR3 totals 20 residues. Per germline, CDR1 SQVTM and CDR2 ANQGSEA. The CDR3 loop reads CSADDRGKKGRRLPTYEQYF. The DNA read from the CDR3 is TGCAGCGCCGACGACAGGGGAAAAAAAGGCCGGCGTCTGCCAACCTACGAG.

Worth noting for this clone: At one boundary the junction diverges from the germline segment, which might be a read error. The read halts 3 residues ahead of the CDR3 end, with the missing end drawn from the germline J gene. Other nucleotide sequences from this sample produce the same CDR3. The gene calls are TRBV7-9 and TRBJ2-1, with 12 bases aligning to TRBD2. CDR3 length equals 15 residues. CDR1 and CDR2 from the germline V gene are SEHNR and FQNEAQ (reference sequence). The CDR3 bases that were read are TGTGCCAGCAGTTTAGGGACTAGCGGGTACAATGAG. Its translation is CASSLGTSGYNE. The whole CDR3 is CASSLGTSGYNEQFF.

In regard to this clone: The read comes to an end 3 residues before the CDR3 does, leaving the germline J gene to fill in the end. The rearrangement uses TRBV7-2 and TRBJ2-5; 8 nucleotides line up with TRBD1. Germline lookup yields CDR1 SGHTA and CDR2 FQGNSA. After removal of 4 bases from V and 5 bases from J, the junction contained 9 bases not matched to a gene. The length of the CDR3 is 15 residues. The part of the CDR3 DNA that was read is TGTGCCAGCAGCTCACCCGACAGGGGTGAGGAGACC. This sequence encodes CASSSPDRGEET. The whole CDR3 sequence reads CASSSPDRGEETQYF.

A word on this clone: The read gets to within 3 residues of the CDR3 end, and the germline J gene fills in the rest. The rearrangement uses TRBV7-9 and TRBJ1-1, with a weak D call TRBD1 (5 bases). The germline gives CDR1 SEHNR, CDR2 FQNEAQ (reference sequence). V gave up 5 bases and J gave up 0 bases, with 13 bases separating them. This CDR3 is built from 15 residues. Incomplete CDR3 DNA: TGTGCCAGCAGCCCCCGGACAAGCATGAACACTGAA. It yields the protein CASSPRTSMNTE. The CDR3 in full is CASSPRTSMNTEAFF. Full variable domain (remainder filled in from reference TRBV7-9 and TRBJ1-1): DTGVSQNPRHKITKRGQNVTFRCDPISEHNRLYWYRQTLGQGPEFLTYFQNEAQLEKSRLLSDRFSAERPKGSFSTLEIQRTEQGDSAMYLCASSPRTSMNTEAFFGQGTRLTVV.

Concerning this clone itself: The read halts 3 residues ahead of the CDR3 end, with the missing end drawn from the germline J gene. J is TRBJ1-2 and V is TRBV20-1; D is possibly TRBD1 (5 bases). Looked up from germline, CDR1 is DFQATT and CDR2 is SNEGSKA (reference sequence). This CDR3 is 12 amino acids long. Trimming shortened V by 6 bases and J by 2 bases, and 10 bases separated the two germline ends. Incomplete CDR3 DNA: TGCAGTGCACAAGACAGAAACTATGGC. Amino acids: CSAQDRNYG. The entire CDR3 reads CSAQDRNYGYTF.

Points on this clone: The missing CDR3 end, 3 residues past where the read stops, is filled in from the germline J gene. V and J are TRBV5-1 and TRBJ2-1; TRBD2 matches 8 bases. Germline assignment: CDR1 SGHRS and CDR2 YFSETQ. Trimming cost V 5 bases and J 0 bases; bases outside gene matches: 4. The CDR3 contains 15 residues. The covered CDR3 bases are TGCGCCAGCAGGCTAGCGGGCCTCTCCTACAATGAG. Its translation: CASRLAGLSYNE. In full, the CDR3 is CASRLAGLSYNEQFF.

Comments on this clone: The read finishes 3 residues shy of the CDR3 end, and the germline J gene is used to complete it. The V gene is TRBV27, the J gene TRBJ1-5, with a weak D call TRBD1 (6 bases). The germline V gene encodes CDR1 MNHEY and CDR2 SMNVEV (reference sequence). CDR3 length: 15 residues. V was pared by 6 bases and J by 5 bases, with 17 bases between. CDR3 bases read: TGTGCCAGCAGGCCAATAGGGGACAACGATCAGCCC. Protein: CASRPIGDNDQP. The complete CDR3 sequence is CASRPIGDNDQPQHF.

Remarks on this clone: The missing CDR3 end, 3 residues past where the read stops, is filled in from the germline J gene. J is TRBJ2-7 and V is TRBV19; 8 bases agree with TRBD2. Unmatched junction bases numbered 5, after V lost 1 base and J lost 3 bases. Germline values: CDR1 LNHDA, CDR2 SQIVND (reference sequence). The CDR3 is made up of 15 amino acids. CDR3 sequence reads: CASSIGGAGVYEQYF. Incomplete CDR3 DNA: TGTGCCAGTAGTATAGGGGGAGCGGGAGTCTACGAG.

About this clone: The read ends 3 residues before the CDR3 terminus; that terminus is restored from the germline J gene. The chain recombines TRBV28 with TRBJ2-5; TRBD1 matches at 9 bases. The V gene end was trimmed by 6 bases and the J gene end by 5 bases; junction bases not matched to a gene: 7. Germline values: CDR1 MDHEN, CDR2 SYDVKM. The CDR3 is 14 amino acids. CDR3 DNA (partial): TGTGCCAGCAGGGTACAGGGGGCGGGTGAGACC. This translates into CASRVQGAGET. In full, the CDR3 reads CASRVQGAGETQYF.

Points on this clone: The CDR3 extends 3 residues past the end of the read, so its final part is completed from the germline J gene. The V gene is TRBV16, the J gene TRBJ2-7; 9 nucleotides line up with TRBD1. This CDR3 region has 15 residues. Trimming cost V 4 bases and J 4 bases; bases outside gene matches: 8. Per the germline V gene, CDR1 is KGHSY and CDR2 is FQNENV. Here the CDR3 reads CASSPGQGLGYEQYF. The covered CDR3 bases are TGTGCCAGCAGCCCGGGACAGGGTTTGGGTTACGAG. The variable domain in full, with the rest retrieved from reference TRBV16 and TRBJ2-7, is GEEVAQTPKHLVRGEGQKAKLYCAPIKGHSYVFWYQQVLKNEFKFLISFQNENVFDETGMPKERFSAKCLPNSPCSLEIQATKLEDSAVYFCASSPGQGLGYEQYFGPGTRLTVT.

With regard to this clone: The observed sequence ends 3 residues before the CDR3 terminus, with the missing tail filled in from the germline J gene. The chain couples TRBV19 to TRBJ2-5; a weak D match, TRBD2 (6 bases). V lost 5 bases, J lost 4 bases, and 14 bases lay in between. The CDR3 extends over 14 amino acids. Germline values: CDR1 LNHDA, CDR2 SQIVND (reference sequence). CDR3 in amino acids: CASSSRLEVETQYF. The covered CDR3 bases are TGTGCCAGTAGTTCACGACTAGAGGTAGAGACC.

As regards this clone: The read terminates 3 residues before the CDR3 end, so the remaining end is supplied by the germline J gene. This chain uses TRBV20-1 with TRBJ1-1, with D perhaps TRBD1 (5 bases). Germline V gene sequence: CDR1 DFQATT, CDR2 SNEGSKA (reference sequence). The CDR3 consists of 13 residues. Trimming took 1 base from V and 3 from J, leaving 9 bases between them. The CDR3: CSARAAGHTEAFF. CDR3 bases read: TGCAGTGCTAGAGCGGCGGGGCACACTGAA.